This TCR beta chain comes out of a study of blood T cell repertoires in COVID-19. About the research overall: From T cells, B-cell-depleted T cells, or PBMCs came the material, which was cDNA or gDNA.

The V and J ends lost 3 bases and 2 bases respectively, with 15 bases between them. In germline, CDR1 is KGHSH, CDR2 LQKENI. The CDR3 covers 16 residues. Profiled with immunoSEQ multiplex PCR; TCRdb holds only in-frame clones, not every one. The data show 150,000 or so clones, with 76% seen just once and 3.5% to 5% held by the top ten. The specimen sequenced was peripheral blood. The clonotype was recovered from a woman aged 80 or over with active or convalescent COVID-19. The chain combines TRBV18 with TRBJ2-3, with D perhaps TRBD2 (7 bases). The CDR3: CASSPARGGLTDTQYF. CDR3 nucleotides: TGTGCCAGCTCACCGGCTAGGGGGGGGCTCACAGATACGCAGTATTTT.